This TCR beta chain was identified during a study of Ad26.COV2.S vaccination and SARS-CoV-2 variants. Treatment reported: around 19 received Ad26.COV2.S at low or high dose, single or two shots; 5 received placebo; per-sample allocation not given. The samples were gathered on day 63 after the first injection of vaccine or placebo. Donation came from an adult in Boston who was aged 18-55 years. Profiling relied on immunoSEQ multiplex PCR, and the TCRdb table lists in-frame clones only, not all of them. The sample holds approximately 500,000 clones, 70% to 90% seen once. Trimming took off 0 bases at V and 4 bases at J, with 9 bases between the two ends. This CDR3 has 14 residues. Germline CDR1 and CDR2: LNHDA and SQIVND (reference sequence).

The sample here was peripheral blood, taken in a trial of Ad26.COV2.S vaccine versus placebo. The chain recombines TRBV19 with TRBJ2-5, with D possibly TRBD2 on 5 matching bases. The receptor was derived from a person aged 18-60 years who received the Ad26.COV2.S COVID-19 vaccine or a placebo. CDR3 bases: TGTGCCAGTAGTATAGACAGGAGGCGAGAGACCCAGTACTTC. Protein product: CASSIDRRRETQYF.